What follows are 27 T cell receptor beta chains derived from one specimen sequenced in a study of blood T cell repertoires in COVID-19. Sequencing used immunoSEQ multiplex PCR; TCRdb keeps in-frame clones, though not all of them. The table has about 16,000 clones, approximately 88% seen once. Sample: peripheral blood. These receptors all stem from a human donor in a cohort sampled during active COVID-19.

This clone was recorded once. The chain carries TRBV28 and TRBJ1-1; 7 nucleotides align to TRBD1. V shed 6 bases, J shed 0 bases, and the junction held 4 bases outside the gene matches. CDR3 length: 14 amino acids. The germline V gene encodes CDR1 MDHEN and CDR2 SYDVKM. This CDR3 is CASRTGTVNTEAFF. The CDR3, as DNA: TGTGCCAGCAGGACCGGGACAGTGAACACTGAAGCTTTCTTT.

This sequence joins TRBV6-7 and TRBJ2-1; 9 bases fit TRBD2. TRBV6-7 qualifies as an ORF whose function is uncertain. This CDR3 region has 19 residues. V gave up 6 bases and J gave up 1 base; unmatched junction bases: 16. This chain's CDR3 is CASSSPRPGLAGSYNEQFF. CDR3 bases: TGTGCCAGCAGCTCCCCTCGTCCGGGACTAGCAGGTTCCTACAATGAGCAGTTCTTC.

The CDR3 loop reads CAIKPHTADRYEQYF. CDR3 sequence (DNA): TGTGCCATCAAGCCCCATACCGCGGACAGGTACGAGCAGTACTTC. V gene TRBV10-3 combines with J gene TRBJ2-7; 7 positions match TRBD1. Trimming took 7 bases from V and 4 from J; bases not matched to a gene: 13. The germline V gene encodes CDR1 ENHRY and CDR2 SYGVKD. The CDR3 covers 15 residues.

The chain couples TRBV7-3 to TRBJ2-7, with D possibly TRBD2 on 5 matching bases. The ends were cut back, 5 bases at V and 6 bases at J, with 14 bases in the middle. From germline, CDR1 is SGHTA and CDR2 FQGTGA. The CDR3 is 13 amino acids. CDR3 nucleotide sequence: TGTGCCAGCAGCCCCGCGGGCTGGGGCGAGCAGTACTTC. Translated: CASSPAGWGEQYF.

J is TRBJ1-6 and V is TRBV27; perhaps TRBD1 as D (6 bases). The ends were cut back, 10 bases at V and 0 bases at J, with 13 bases in the middle. Germline V gives CDR1 MNHEY, CDR2 SMNVEV (reference sequence). This CDR3 has 15 amino acids. The CDR3 is CATRTASSYNSPLHF. The CDR3 DNA reads TGTGCCACCAGGACAGCCAGCTCCTATAATTCACCCCTCCACTTT.

This clone was found a few times. This chain connects TRBV3-1 (or the pseudogene TRBV3-2) to TRBJ2-7; D is perhaps TRBD2 (5 bases). Germline lookup yields CDR1 LGHDT and CDR2 YNNKEL (reference sequence). The CDR3 covers 14 residues. With 1 base removed from V and 6 bases from J, the gap between germline ends came to 13 bases. The CDR3: CASSQAPTGFEQYF. For the CDR3, the DNA is TGTGCCAGCAGCCAAGCCCCTACGGGATTCGAGCAGTACTTC.

The genes are TRBV28 and TRBJ1-1; D gene uncertain. The CDR3 is 13 amino acids. Per the germline V gene, CDR1 is MDHEN and CDR2 is SYDVKM. V lost 6 bases to trimming and J lost 3 bases, with 11 bases between them. CDR3: CASSNLGYTEAFF. For the CDR3, the DNA is TGTGCCAGCAGCAACCTCGGGTACACTGAAGCTTTCTTT.

The chain has TRBV5-1 and TRBJ2-1, with 7 bases identical to TRBD2. The V and J ends lost 4 bases and 2 bases, in that order; junction bases with no gene match: 3. Germline CDR1 and CDR2: SGHRS and YFSETQ. The CDR3 sequence is 14 residues long. This chain's CDR3 is CASSQTSTYNEQFF. In DNA form, the CDR3 reads TGCGCCAGCAGCCAGACTAGCACCTACAATGAGCAGTTCTTC. The complete variable domain, with remaining parts taken from reference TRBV5-1 and TRBJ2-1, reads KAGVTQTPRYLIKTRGQQVTLSCSPISGHRSVSWYQQTPGQGLQFLFEYFSETQRNKGNFPGRFSGRQFSNSRSEMNVSTLELGDSALYLCASSQTSTYNEQFFGPGTRLTVL.

This chain joins TRBV6-5 and TRBJ2-7; 10 positions agree with TRBD1. The germline CDR1 and CDR2 sequences are MNHEY and SVGAGI. This CDR3 contains 16 residues. Trimming removed 4 bases from V and 1 base from J; junction bases left unmatched: 7. The CDR3 sequence is CASSLPGQGTSYEQYF. The CDR3 DNA reads as TGTGCCAGCAGTTTACCGGGACAGGGGACATCCTACGAGCAGTACTTC.

This sequence joins TRBV27 and TRBJ1-2; D remains ambiguous. Germline CDR1 reads MNHEY; CDR2 reads SMNVEV (reference sequence). CDR3 length equals 13 residues. V was pared by 6 bases and J by 4 bases, with 12 bases between. CDR3 sequence (DNA): TGTGCCAGCAGCCTTAGATCCTCCTATGGCTACACCTTC. Its protein product is CASSLRSSYGYTF.

This clone was counted once. The chain carries TRBV10-3 and TRBJ2-2, with a possible D match to TRBD1 (6 bases). Germline CDR1 is ENHRY and CDR2 is SYGVKD. With 3 bases removed from V and 6 bases from J, the gap between germline ends came to 8 bases. This CDR3 has 13 amino acids. The CDR3 sequence: CAISEAGAGELFF. The CDR3 nucleotides read TGTGCCATCAGTGAAGCAGGGGCCGGGGAGCTGTTTTTT.

In its sample, this clone was seen once. The genes are TRBV3-1 (or the pseudogene TRBV3-2) and TRBJ2-7; 9 bases agree with TRBD1. The CDR3 consists of 15 residues. Trimming at V came to 4 bases and at J to 3 bases, leaving 7 bases not matched to a gene. Per the germline V gene, CDR1 is LGHDT and CDR2 is YNNKEL (reference sequence). The DNA for the CDR3 is TGTGCCAGCAGCCCTGGGACAGGGATGGACTACGAGCAGTACTTC. Translating it yields CASSPGTGMDYEQYF.

This clone turned up a few times. V usage is TRBV28 and J usage is TRBJ1-5; TRBD1 is a possible D gene (6 bases). Trimming shortened V by 6 bases and J by 3 bases, and 12 bases separated the two germline ends. The germline gives CDR1 MDHEN, CDR2 SYDVKM. This CDR3 has 14 amino acids. This CDR3 reads CASSRDRFNQPQHF. In nucleotides, the CDR3 is TGTGCCAGCAGCCGCGACAGGTTCAATCAGCCCCAGCATTTT.

V is TRBV10-3 and J is TRBJ2-5; no definite D call. The CDR3 spans 13 residues. The ends were cut back, 2 bases at V and 1 base at J, with 5 bases in the middle. Germline lookup yields CDR1 ENHRY and CDR2 SYGVKD. The CDR3 DNA reads as TGTGCCATCAGTGAGACTCCCCAAGAGACCCAGTACTTC. It translates to CAISETPQETQYF.

V gene TRBV5-1 combines with J gene TRBJ1-1; 9 bases are shared with TRBD1. The CDR3 loop spans 15 amino acids. Trimming took 5 bases from V and 1 from J; bases not matched to a gene: 6. Germline-derived CDR1 and CDR2 are SGHRS and YFSETQ. CDR3 residues: CASRRDRARNTEAFF. For the CDR3, the DNA is TGCGCCAGCAGAAGGGACAGGGCTCGGAACACTGAAGCTTTCTTT.

The chain joins TRBV7-2 to TRBJ2-2, with D perhaps matching TRBD2 (6 bases). CDR3 length equals 16 residues. The germline V and J ends were trimmed by 5 bases and 3 bases, with 16 bases remaining between them. CDR1 is SGHTA, CDR2 FQGNSA, per germline. CDR3 DNA sequence: TGTGCCAGCAGCGCCCGAGCGGGTTTGGACACCGGGGAGCTGTTTTTT. Translated: CASSARAGLDTGELFF.

The J gene is TRBJ2-3, the V gene TRBV5-1, with D perhaps TRBD1 (6 bases). Germline V gene data show CDR1 as SGHRS and CDR2 as YFSETQ. Trimming took off 2 bases at V and 4 bases at J, with 11 bases between the two ends. The CDR3 length is 14 residues. The CDR3 DNA reads TGCGCCAGCAGCTTTCAGGGGTCCCCAGATACGCAGTATTTT. It encodes CASSFQGSPDTQYF.

This chain links TRBV6-1 with TRBJ1-2; tentatively, D is TRBD1 (6 bases). V gave up 2 bases and J gave up 5 bases, with 12 bases separating them. The CDR3 is made up of 14 amino acids. Germline lookup yields CDR1 MNHNS and CDR2 SASEGT. The CDR3 loop is CASSESGGAYGYTF. CDR3 bases: TGTGCCAGCAGTGAAAGTGGGGGGGCATATGGCTACACCTTC.

The J gene is TRBJ2-1, the V gene TRBV11-2, with 7 bases lining up with TRBD2. The CDR3 consists of 14 residues. With 8 bases clipped from V and 5 bases from J, the junction kept 9 bases outside the gene matches. Germline V gene data show CDR1 as SGHAT and CDR2 as FQNNGV. The CDR3 coding sequence is TGTGCCAGCCAAGGCGGGGGTAGTCACAATGAGCAGTTCTTC. It yields the protein CASQGGGSHNEQFF.

This clone was detected only a few times. The chain is built from TRBV5-1 and TRBJ2-6; 11 bases map to TRBD2. From germline, CDR1 is SGHRS and CDR2 YFSETQ. This CDR3 spans 17 amino acids. The trim removed 0 bases at V and 1 base at J, leaving 0 bases unmatched. CDR3 nucleotide sequence: TGCGCCAGCAGCTTGGCTAGCGGGGGGTCTGGGGCCAACGTCCTGACTTTC. Translating it yields CASSLASGGSGANVLTF.

The V gene is TRBV7-9, the J gene TRBJ1-2; the D gene is possibly TRBD1 (5 bases). The CDR3 is 16 amino acids. Trimming pared 2 bases from V and 4 bases from J, leaving 17 bases between. Germline V gives CDR1 SEHNR, CDR2 FQNEAQ (reference sequence). The CDR3 sequence is CASSLSVVGTFYGYTF. The DNA for the CDR3 is TGTGCCAGCAGCTTATCGGTCGTGGGGACTTTCTATGGCTACACCTTC.

The chain uses TRBV18 and TRBJ1-5; TRBD1 matches at 7 bases. V dropped 5 bases and J dropped 3; count of bases not matched to a gene: 16. CDR1 and CDR2 (germline): KGHSH, LQKENI. The CDR3 runs to 18 residues. The DNA for the CDR3 is TGTGCCAGCTCAACCGTTCCGCCGGGACAGCCTTCCAATCAGCCCCAGCATTTT. Amino acids: CASSTVPPGQPSNQPQHF.

This chain links TRBV9 with TRBJ1-2, with 7 bases aligning to TRBD1. CDR3 size: 15 residues. Germline V gene lookup returns CDR1 SGDLS and CDR2 YYNGEE. V trimming: 2 bases; J trimming: 4 bases; junction bases outside the gene matches: 8. The CDR3 reads CASSVSTGESYGYTF. CDR3 DNA: TGTGCCAGCAGCGTGAGTACAGGGGAATCCTATGGCTACACCTTC.

This clone has a handful of counts. The chain combines TRBV3-1 (or the pseudogene TRBV3-2) with TRBJ1-3; D remains ambiguous. Germline V CDR1 and CDR2: LGHDT, YNNKEL (reference sequence). The V end lost 3 bases, the J end lost 2 bases, and 14 bases lay between the germline ends. The CDR3 covers 16 residues. CDR3 residues: CASSHRASGAGNTIYF. DNA for the CDR3: TGTGCCAGCAGCCATCGAGCCTCCGGGGCTGGAAACACCATATATTTT.

The chain uses TRBV6-5 and TRBJ1-4; D is unresolved. Trimming pared 4 bases from V and 5 bases from J, leaving 11 bases between. Germline CDR1 MNHEY, CDR2 SVGAGI. CDR3 length: 14 amino acids. The CDR3: CASSFGQFNEKLFF. The CDR3 DNA reads TGTGCCAGCAGTTTTGGCCAGTTCAATGAAAAACTGTTTTTT.

V and J are TRBV6-1 and TRBJ1-6; the D gene is possibly TRBD1 (5 bases). The CDR3 runs 13 residues. Per germline, CDR1 MNHNS and CDR2 SASEGT. V was trimmed by 3 bases and J by 7 bases, leaving 7 bases between them. This chain's CDR3 is CASSEGLNSPLHF. The CDR3 region has the DNA TGTGCCAGCAGTGAGGGACTAAATTCACCCCTCCACTTT.

The chain has TRBV7-9 and TRBJ2-5; 7 bases are shared with TRBD1. Germline V CDR1 and CDR2: SEHNR, FQNEAQ (reference sequence). V was clipped by 5 bases and J by 1 base; unmatched bases: 4. The CDR3 extends over 14 amino acids. CDR3 nucleotide sequence: TGTGCCAGCAGCACAGGGGACAGCCAAGAGACCCAGTACTTC. Translated, it gives CASSTGDSQETQYF. The variable domain in full, with the rest retrieved from reference TRBV7-9 and TRBJ2-5, is DTGVSQNPRHKITKRGQNVTFRCDPISEHNRLYWYRQTLGQGPEFLTYFQNEAQLEKSRLLSDRFSAERPKGSFSTLEIQRTEQGDSAMYLCASSTGDSQETQYFGPGTRLLVL.